This TCR beta chain was profiled in a study of cytomegalovirus exposure and HLA in healthy donors. CDR3 length equals 11 residues. CDR1 and CDR2 (germline): DFQATT, SNEGSKA (reference sequence). V lost 2 bases to trimming and J lost 4 bases, with 5 bases between them. TCRdb's copy holds only in-frame clones and misses some; the assay was immunoSEQ multiplex PCR. The sample records some 170,000 clones, roughly 95% being singletons. The chain uses TRBV20-1 and TRBJ1-2; D not resolved. Sample: PBMCs. This receptor was taken from a woman aged 18-29 years in good health and CMV-seronegative. The CDR3 bases are TGCAGTGCTAGAACTGCCTATGGCTACACCTTC. It specifies CSARTAYGYTF.